The source of this T cell receptor (beta chain) is a study of T cells after yellow fever vaccination. Study-level results: Sorted repertoires could include abundant contaminating clonotypes from bulk cells.

From germline, CDR1 is SGDLS and CDR2 YYNGEE. CDR3 length equals 15 residues. V shed 1 base, J shed 4 bases, and the junction held 2 bases outside the gene matches. Production of TCR cDNA was by 5'RACE template switching, which also added a universal primer site and UMIs. TCRdb re-derived calls from the 5' RACE reads in MiXCR, one entry per CDR3 protein. The sample lists approximately 580,000 distinct CDR3 sequences; 17% were seen once. Concerning this clonotype: The antigen is undetermined.

The source of this sequence is a man younger than 35 who received the YFV17D yellow fever vaccine. Sequences were derived from PBMCs, sampled 5 days after the first yellow fever vaccination. The chain employs TRBV9 and TRBJ2-1, with TRBD2 matching over 10 bases. CDR3 sequence reads: CASSVLAGEYNEQFF. Written as DNA, the CDR3 is TGTGCCAGCAGCGTACTAGCGGGGGAGTACAATGAGCAGTTCTTC.